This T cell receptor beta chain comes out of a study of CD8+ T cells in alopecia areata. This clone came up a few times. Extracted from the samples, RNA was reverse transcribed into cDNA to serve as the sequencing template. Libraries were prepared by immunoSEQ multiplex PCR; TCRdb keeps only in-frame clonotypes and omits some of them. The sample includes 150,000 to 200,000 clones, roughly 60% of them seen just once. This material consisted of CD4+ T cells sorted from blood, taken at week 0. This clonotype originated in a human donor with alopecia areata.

Here the CDR3 reads CASSLLDRVNEQFF. DNA for the CDR3: TGTGCCAGCAGCTTGCTGGACAGGGTAAATGAGCAGTTCTTC. This chain connects TRBV7-2 to TRBJ2-1; TRBD1 aligns across 8 bases. The CDR3 has 14 amino acids. CDR1 and CDR2 (germline): SGHTA, FQGNSA. V shed 3 bases, J shed 7 bases, and the junction held 5 bases outside the gene matches. The full variable domain, its missing parts supplied by reference TRBV7-2 and TRBJ2-1, is GAGVSQSPSNKVTEKGKDVELRCDPISGHTALYWYRQSLGQGLEFLIYFQGNSAPDKSGLPSDRFSAERTGGSVSTLTIQRTQQEDSAVYLCASSLLDRVNEQFFGPGTRLTVL.